This T cell receptor beta chain was sequenced during a study of T cell changes during pregnancy in multiple sclerosis. Germline loops: CDR1 LNHNV, CDR2 YYDKDF (reference sequence). The V end was cut by 0 bases, the J end by 8 bases, with 13 bases between. This CDR3 comprises 15 residues. Produced via immunoSEQ multiplex PCR; TCRdb's table is partial and in-frame only. This sample has about 98,000 clones, with about 90% found just once. This clonotype was sampled from a female donor in good health, enrolled as a control in a pregnancy study. The specimen was peripheral blood, collected after pregnancy. The rearrangement joins TRBV15 to TRBJ2-2; a weak D match, TRBD2 (5 bases). In nucleotides, the CDR3 is TGTGCCACCAGCAGAGATCGCGGGTTTGGGGGGGAGCTGTTTTTT. Its protein product is CATSRDRGFGGELFF.